A selection of T cell receptor beta chains follows, all from one sample in a study of blood T cell repertoires in COVID-19. The protocol was immunoSEQ multiplex PCR, while the TCRdb copy is restricted to in-frame clones and leaves out a portion. The sample lists about 430,000 clones, more than 70% occurring once. The sequencing sample was made of PBMCs or T cells enriched from blood (not recorded which). These receptors were obtained from a woman between 18 and 30 years old who had been exposed to COVID-19. The CDR3 runs from the conserved cysteine through the conserved F or W. D genes are given only for firm matches. The size entry is marked missing in some rows and otherwise reads once, few, many or a size class.

abundance	v_gene	j_gene	d_gene	CDR3nt	CDR3aa
.	TRBV10-2	TRBJ1-1	.	TGCGCCAGCATCACCTCCACTACAGGGAACACTGAAGCTTTCTTT	CASITSTTGNTEAFF
.	TRBV7-9	TRBJ2-2	TRBD1	TGTGCCAGCAGCTTCGACAGGGCTTTATTGACCGGGGAGCTGTTTTTT	CASSFDRALLTGELFF
.	TRBV7-2	TRBJ1-3	.	TGTGCCAGCAGCTTAGAGCCCATTAGCTCTGGAAACACCATATATTTT	CASSLEPISSGNTIYF
.	TRBV18	TRBJ2-2	.	TGTGCCAGCCCTCTGCCAGCGGGTACGAACACCGGGGAGCTGTTTTTT	CASPLPAGTNTGELFF
.	TRBV7-9	TRBJ2-7	TRBD1	TGTGCCAGCAGCTCGGGACAGGGTGTCGCCTACGAGCAGTACTTC	CASSSGQGVAYEQYF
few	TRBV28	TRBJ1-5	TRBD1	TGTGCCAGCAGGGATGGGACAGGGGGCCGACAGCCCCAGCATTTT	CASRDGTGGRQPQHF
.	TRBV4-2	TRBJ2-7	.	TGTGCCAGCAGCCAAGACAGGTCCTCCTACGAGCAGTACTTC	CASSQDRSSYEQYF
.	TRBV7-9	TRBJ1-5	.	TGTGCCAGCAGCTTAGTTGGGAGTAGGACCGCCGTTGAGCAGCCCCAGCATTTT	CASSLVGSRTAVEQPQHF
.	TRBV5-5	TRBJ2-7	.	TGTGCCAGCAGACAAGCCCGGGAACGGTCCTACGAGCAGTACTTC	CASRQARERSYEQYF
once	TRBV24-1	TRBJ2-3	TRBD2	TGTGCCACCAGTGATTTAGTAGCGGGACGCGGCACAGATACGCAGTATTTT	CATSDLVAGRGTDTQYF
.	TRBV10-3	TRBJ2-5	.	TGTGCCATCAGTGTGGAGGAGACCCAGTACTTC	CAISVEETQYF
.	TRBV12-3/TRBV12-4	TRBJ2-2	.	TGTGCCAGCAGTTTCTCCGCCTACGGGGAGCTGTTTTTT	CASSFSAYGELFF
.	TRBV3-1/TRBV3-2	TRBJ1-6	.	TGTGCCAGCAGCCAAGTTGGCCAGGGCTATAATTCACCCCTCCACTTT	CASSQVGQGYNSPLHF
.	TRBV28	TRBJ1-6	.	TGTGCCAGCAGTCCGTCCCTTTCACCCCTCCACTTT	CASSPSLSPLHF
once	TRBV6-2/TRBV6-3	TRBJ2-7	.	TGTGCCAGCAGTTACTGGCGGGGTTCCTACGAGCAGTACTTC	CASSYWRGSYEQYF
.	TRBV27	TRBJ1-4	.	TGTGCCAGCAGTATTCGGCAGGGGGAAAAACTGTTTTTT	CASSIRQGEKLFF
.	TRBV18	TRBJ1-5	TRBD1	TGTGCCAGCTCGCAAGGGACAGGGAATCAGCCCCAGCATTTT	CASSQGTGNQPQHF
.	TRBV5-5	TRBJ2-7	.	TGTGCCAGCAGCTTGGACATCCTCTACGAGCAGTACTTC	CASSLDILYEQYF